The entry below describes one TCR beta chain. This sample stems from a study of CD8 T cells in Susac syndrome. The CDR3 has 13 amino acids. With 2 bases removed from V and 5 bases from J, the gap between germline ends came to 9 bases. Roughly 0.45 to 1 ug RNA was reverse transcribed with random hexamers. A single record per CDR3 protein comes from TCRdb applying MiXCR to the immunoSEQ multiplex PCR reads. The sample contains about 130,000 distinct CDR3 sequences, roughly 95% of which appear only once. The clonotype was recovered from a human donor in good health. The sequencing sample was made of CD4+ T cells from PBMCs. The genes are TRBV12-3 or TRBV12-4 and TRBJ1-1; D unclear. CDR3 DNA: TGTGCCAGCAGTTTAAATCTCCGGACTGAAGCTTTCTTT. It specifies CASSLNLRTEAFF.